This TCR beta chain was sequenced for a study of T cell responses to AZD1222 COVID-19 vaccine (dated by TCRdb to 2020 to 2023). Background for the entire study: Because spike-specific TCR depth and breadth did not differ between the two schedules, AZD1222 recipients who got a second dose at roughly 4 weeks were pooled with those who got a second dose at roughly 12 weeks. Trial participants were enrolled by age into subgroups of 18-55, 56-69 and 70-plus years, and roughly 150, 30 and 60 TCR-sequenced participants, respectively, were included in these subgroups. A total of about 240 trial participants underwent TCR sequencing, of whom nearly 210 received two doses of AZD1222 and about 26 received two doses of the MenACWY control vaccine.

The CDR3 regions of human TCRbeta chains were subjected to immunosequencing. For the original study's pipeline: Repertoire TCRs were checked for matches against a reference library of SARS-CoV-2-specific TCRs that had been generated using the MIRA antigen-specificity platform. Breadth was defined as the fraction of unique TCRs that were SARS-CoV-2-associated, and depth was defined as the fraction of total T cells that were SARS-CoV-2-associated. Using the MIRA data, each spike-specific TCR was mapped to the spike region that the TCR reacts to and placed in a CD4 or CD8 class. Log10-transformed breadth and depth values were compared by one-way ANOVA with Sidak's multiple comparisons tests. Not all clones reach the TCRdb copy of this immuneACCESS table, which keeps in-frame sequences only. Checked studies attribute under half of the gap to unresolved V genes and leave the rest unexplained. The V and J calls and clone size were taken over from that table, and D and trimming were inferred from the DNA. The sample contains about 130,000 clones, around 84% of them found a single time. The biggest ten clones account for roughly 4% of the sample.

Broad study findings and their caveats: CD4 TCRs associated with the vaccine covered the entire spike protein, and the dominant responses were in regions 160-218 and 743-854. Spike-specific TCR breadth and depth rose significantly after two AZD1222 doses compared with day 0 and with MenACWY recipients. Conclusions about previously exposed vaccinees were limited because only a handful of AZD1222 recipients were SARS-CoV-2 seropositive at baseline. Most participants were white British and females outnumbered males, and the authors suggested that clonal diversity may have been underestimated. In the small 56-69-year group, the increase in depth fell short of significance, most likely because of low power. Because no samples from the day 14 peak response were available, repertoires could be characterized only after the peak T cell response. Reportedly, close to half of the unique spike-specific TCRs recognized epitopes lying outside the regions that are mutated in the B.1.351 and B.1.1.7 variants.

Read against the paper, the sample's time point label means: baseline before first vaccination. Vaccinee samples were obtained from the UK trials COV001 and COV002, which included a single-blind randomized controlled phase 2/3 trial of AZD1222 (ChAdOx1 nCoV-19) in healthy adults. For TCRbeta chain sequencing, PBMC samples were collected from trial participants at day 0 and at day 28 after the second dose. As to this clone: Its antigen has not been determined. There are no base qualities to consult, and no much larger clone falls within one base.

V trim: 4 bases; J trim: 7 bases; unmatched bases: 7. Based on the germline V gene, the CDR1 and CDR2 sequences are SGHRS and YFSETQ. Its CDR3 holds 14 amino acids, cysteine through phenylalanine. Only the CDR3 DNA stays, 42 bases, in frame from base 1. This receptor chain uses TRBV5-1 and TRBJ1-5, and 8 junctional nucleotides match TRBD1. The source material was peripheral blood, sampled on day 0 of AZD1222 vaccination. The TCR comes from an adult in good health. The DNA sequence is TGCGCCAGCAGCCAAGCAGGGGGCCGGCAGCCCCAGCATTTT. It encodes CASSQAGGRQPQHF.